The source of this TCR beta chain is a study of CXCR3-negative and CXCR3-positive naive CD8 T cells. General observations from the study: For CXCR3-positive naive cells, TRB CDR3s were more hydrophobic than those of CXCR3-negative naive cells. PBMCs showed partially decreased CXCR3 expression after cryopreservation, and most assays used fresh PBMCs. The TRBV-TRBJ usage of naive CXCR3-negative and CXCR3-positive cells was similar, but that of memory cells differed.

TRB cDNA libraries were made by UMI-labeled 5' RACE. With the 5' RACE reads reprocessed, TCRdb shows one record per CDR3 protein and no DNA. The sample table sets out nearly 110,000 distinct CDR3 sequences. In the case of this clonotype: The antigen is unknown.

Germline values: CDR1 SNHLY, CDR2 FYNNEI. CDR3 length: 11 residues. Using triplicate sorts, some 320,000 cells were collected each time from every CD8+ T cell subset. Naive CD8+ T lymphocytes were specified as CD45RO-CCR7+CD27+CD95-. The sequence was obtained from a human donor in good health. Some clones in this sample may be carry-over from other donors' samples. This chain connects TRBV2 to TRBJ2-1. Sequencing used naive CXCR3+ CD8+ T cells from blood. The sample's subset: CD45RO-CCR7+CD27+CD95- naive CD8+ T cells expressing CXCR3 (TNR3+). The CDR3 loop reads CASLDFNEQFF.